These T cell receptor beta chains were read from a single sample in a study of T cells in Graves' hyperthyroidism and ophthalmopathy. MiXCR was run by TCRdb on the multiplex PCR reads, yielding one entry per CDR3 protein. Counted here are about 640,000 distinct CDR3 sequences, under 25% occurring once; the ten biggest clones make up under 35%. The sample consisted of blood. These receptors were collected from a man aged 30-40 years with Graves' ophthalmopathy. Each CDR3 is given with its conserved first and last residue. Fields, in order: V gene, J gene, CDR3 length, clone size, CDR3 protein. Size values are once, few and many counts, or a class for expanded clones, and some rows have none.

TRBV5-6	TRBJ1-5	14	few	CASSTGVSNQPQHF
TRBV20-1	TRBJ2-7	12	-	CSANTRAYEQYF
TRBV28	TRBJ1-2	13	-	CASSWDRSGGYTF
TRBV11-2	TRBJ2-5	12	many	CASSLNQETQYF
TRBV28	TRBJ2-7	16	few	CASSFPTGTGRSEQYF
TRBV15	TRBJ1-3	18	few	CATSRDLGRISSGNTIYF
TRBV7-3	TRBJ1-1	15	few	CASSLVGVSNTEAFF
TRBV28	TRBJ2-5	11	few	CASRYMETQYF
TRBV11-1	TRBJ1-6	13	many	CASSFGGHSPLHF
TRBV7-2	TRBJ2-5	13	many	CASSSRVQETQYF
TRBV7-2	TRBJ1-5	15	-	CASSLLSGPRQPQHF
TRBV7-9	TRBJ2-1	16	few	CASSISGTGTFNEQFF
TRBV10-3	TRBJ2-3	15	few	CAISESPPSTDTQYF
TRBV7-8	TRBJ2-1	16	many	CASSLAVTSGGTKQFF
TRBV20-1	TRBJ2-7	12	-	CSATIAGNEQCF
TRBV12-3/TRBV12-4	TRBJ2-3	16	many	CASSHQLALSTDTQYF
TRBV30	TRBJ2-7	13	-	CAGNRGSSYEQYF
TRBV4-1	TRBJ2-7	13	-	CASSLVEAYEQYF
TRBV7-9	TRBJ1-1	15	many	CASSLGGAEGTEAFF
TRBV6-1	TRBJ2-3	16	-	CASTSGTGVIPDTQYF
TRBV6-2/TRBV6-3	TRBJ1-1	13	few	CASSYTRYTEAFF
TRBV3-1	TRBJ2-1	12	many	CASSQGNNEQFF
TRBV14	TRBJ1-1	15	few	CASSRPGTLNTEAFF
TRBV28	TRBJ2-2	14	-	CASKPGQVPGELFF
TRBV30	TRBJ2-1	14	many	CAWRLAGGPIEQFF
TRBV11-2	TRBJ1-1	20	many	CASSLRIRTGGFDGNTEAFF
TRBV11-2	TRBJ2-7	17	many	CASSSKGQAGGRHEQYF
TRBV3-1	TRBJ2-1	15	many	CASSPPTSSYNEQFF
TRBV5-1	TRBJ2-3	16	few	CASSLFGLVGGDTQYF
TRBV5-1	TRBJ2-7	19	-	CASSLELAGAEPASYEQYF
TRBV7-9	TRBJ2-5	16	-	CASSRGETANQETQYF
TRBV20-1	TRBJ1-5	15	few	CSALRGSGSNQPQHF
TRBV6-1	TRBJ2-3	15	-	CASSRQPPRTDTQYF
TRBV10-3	TRBJ2-1	16	few	CAISRSSGGERDEQFF
TRBV28	TRBJ2-1	16	many	CASSPPWAGGNNEQFF
TRBV28	TRBJ2-7	18	-	CASSLYWTSGQSSYEQYF
TRBV7-9	TRBJ2-1	16	-	CASSPPSGTPYNEQFF
TRBV6-1	TRBJ1-1	13	few	CASRSDRVTEAFF
TRBV5-1	TRBJ2-7	14	many	CASSDPGNVYEQYF
TRBV12-3/TRBV12-4	TRBJ2-1	19	many	CASSFLTGPPSGAYNEQFF
TRBV5-5	TRBJ1-6	13	-	CASGQGFGSPLHF
TRBV28	TRBJ2-7	14	-	CASSSELVVYEQYF
TRBV20-1	TRBJ1-5	12	-	CSAQRSNQPQHF
TRBV20-1	TRBJ2-2	13	-	CSAGQGADGELFF
TRBV4-1	TRBJ2-2	14	few	CASSQGGPTGELFF
TRBV10-3	TRBJ1-1	15	-	CAIRDRLDLNTEAFF
TRBV7-8	TRBJ2-1	13	few	CASSLMREGLQFF
TRBV6-6	TRBJ2-7	15	many	CASSYGQGTTYEQYF
TRBV6-2/TRBV6-3	TRBJ2-2	18	few	CASSYSNGGLTNTGELFF
TRBV20-1	TRBJ2-7	15	few	CSARDTGQGTDEQYF
TRBV20-1	TRBJ1-6	11	-	CSARISSPLHF
TRBV5-1	TRBJ2-5	15	-	CASSLAGHQQETQYF
TRBV7-2	TRBJ2-1	15	few	CASSLGLGGGNEQFF
TRBV28	TRBJ1-5	12	many	CASSFRERPQHF